Below are 22 T cell receptor beta chains sequenced from a single sample in a study of blood T cell repertoires in COVID-19. Measured with immunoSEQ multiplex PCR; TCRdb has only the in-frame clones, and not every one. Of about 190,000 clones in the sample, 84% were seen once. The sequencing sample was made of PBMCs or T cells enriched from blood (not recorded which). These TCRs come from a woman under 40 who had recovered from COVID-19.

The chain employs TRBV5-4 and TRBJ2-1, with D perhaps TRBD2 (5 bases). Germline CDR1 reads SGHNT; CDR2 reads YYREEE (reference sequence). V lost 0 bases, J lost 0 bases, and 10 bases lay in between. The CDR3 runs 16 residues. CDR3 loop: CASSLGGSFSYNEQFF. The CDR3 DNA is TGTGCCAGCAGCTTGGGAGGGAGTTTCTCCTACAATGAGCAGTTCTTC.

V usage is TRBV6-5 and J usage is TRBJ1-4; D remains ambiguous. The CDR3 runs to 15 residues. Germline V gene sequence: CDR1 MNHEY, CDR2 SVGAGI. The V end lost 0 bases, the J end lost 2 bases, and 7 bases lay between the germline ends. The CDR3 is CASSYSRLTNEKLFF. The CDR3 DNA is TGTGCCAGCAGTTACTCACGACTTACTAATGAAAAACTGTTTTTT.

V and J are TRBV2 and TRBJ2-3; D unresolved. The CDR3 is 14 residues long. CDR1 and CDR2 from the germline V gene are SNHLY and FYNNEI. Trimming pared 0 bases from V and 8 bases from J, leaving 12 bases between. CDR3: CASSEALRVGTQYF. CDR3 coding DNA: TGTGCCAGCAGTGAAGCGCTTCGGGTGGGTACGCAGTATTTT.

This clone was detected only a few times. The chain couples TRBV28 to TRBJ2-1; 8 bases line up with TRBD2. Germline trimming cut 6 bases from V and 9 bases from J; bases unmatched to any gene: 13. Germline lookup yields CDR1 MDHEN and CDR2 SYDVKM. The CDR3 extends over 15 amino acids. CDR3 nucleotide sequence: TGTGCCAGCAGCCCGGGGGGGAGCGGGAACGGTGAGCAGTTCTTC. Translated: CASSPGGSGNGEQFF.

V is TRBV11-2 and J is TRBJ1-4; tentative D call: TRBD1 (5 bases). Trimming removed 7 bases from V and 7 bases from J, with 16 bases in between. The CDR3 loop spans 14 amino acids. Germline-derived CDR1 and CDR2 are SGHAT and FQNNGV. The CDR3 DNA reads as TGTGCCAGCACCACGGGGGTAGGACCTGAAAAACTGTTTTTT. Translating gives CASTTGVGPEKLFF. The whole variable domain, filled in from reference TRBV11-2 and TRBJ1-4, reads EAGVAQSPRYKIIEKRQSVAFWCNPISGHATLYWYQQILGQGPKLLIQFQNNGVVDDSQLPKDRFSAERLKGVDSTLKIQPAKLEDSAVYLCASTTGVGPEKLFFGSGTQLSVL.

This clone has only a few counts. The chain is built from TRBV28 and TRBJ2-7, with TRBD1 matching 8 bases. V lost 4 bases, J lost 6 bases, and 14 bases stayed unmatched. This CDR3 is 16 amino acids long. Per the germline V gene, CDR1 is MDHEN and CDR2 is SYDVKM. CDR3 loop: CASSSPIGQGASEQYV. For the CDR3, the DNA is TGTGCCAGCAGTTCCCCAATTGGGCAGGGGGCCAGCGAGCAGTACGTC.

The rearrangement joins TRBV2 to TRBJ1-5; no reliable D call. This CDR3 has 14 amino acids. Per the germline V gene, CDR1 is SNHLY and CDR2 is FYNNEI. Trimming stripped 5 bases from V and 2 bases from J, with 10 bases between. The CDR3 spells CASSFGVGNQPQHF. The CDR3 nucleotides are TGTGCCAGCAGTTTTGGAGTCGGCAATCAGCCCCAGCATTTT.

V is TRBV5-1 and J is TRBJ1-1; D not certain. Trimming took off 1 base at V and 3 bases at J, with 7 bases between the two ends. Germline CDR1 and CDR2: SGHRS and YFSETQ. The CDR3 loop spans 13 amino acids. The CDR3 is CASSLMADTEAFF. As DNA, the CDR3 is TGCGCCAGCAGCTTGATGGCGGACACTGAAGCTTTCTTT.

This clone was observed once. The chain carries TRBV21-1 and TRBJ1-4; the DNA was not used to check the table's D call, TRBD1. TRBV21-1 is deemed a pseudogene. This CDR3 comprises 18 residues. CDR3 sequence reads: CASNPRDTHTATNEKLFF. The CDR3 DNA sequence: TGTGCCAGCAACCCCCGGGACACACATACTGCAACTAATGAAAAACTGTTTTTT.

V gene TRBV28 combines with J gene TRBJ1-2; no clear D gene. V was clipped by 5 bases and J by 8 bases, with 15 bases between them. From germline, CDR1 is MDHEN and CDR2 SYDVKM. The CDR3 has 13 residues. The CDR3 spells CASSLSSMSGYTF. The CDR3 coding sequence is TGTGCCAGCAGTCTCTCTTCTATGAGCGGCTACACCTTC.

The chain recombines TRBV28 with TRBJ1-1; 9 bases fit TRBD1. The germline V gene has CDR1 MDHEN and CDR2 SYDVKM. The trim removed 8 bases at V and 1 base at J, leaving 2 bases unmatched. The CDR3 sequence is 13 residues long. CDR3 protein: CASLQGANTEAFF. Written as DNA, the CDR3 is TGTGCCAGCTTACAGGGGGCGAACACTGAAGCTTTCTTT.

The chain combines TRBV28 with TRBJ1-4, with a weak D call TRBD1 (5 bases). The V gene lost 3 bases and the J gene lost 8 bases, with 16 bases spanning the gap. This CDR3 comprises 15 residues. CDR1 and CDR2 from the germline V gene are MDHEN and SYDVKM. CDR3: CASSFRPGKGEKLFF. The CDR3, as DNA: TGTGCCAGCAGTTTCAGGCCAGGGAAGGGCGAAAAACTGTTTTTT.

The chain combines TRBV19 with TRBJ1-2, with a tentative D call TRBD1 (6 bases). V lost 9 bases to trimming and J lost 3 bases, with 20 bases between them. This CDR3 is 15 amino acids long. Germline V gives CDR1 LNHDA, CDR2 SQIVND (reference sequence). The CDR3 here is CASKTGRSWDYGYTF. The CDR3 coding sequence is TGTGCCAGCAAGACAGGTCGGAGTTGGGACTATGGCTACACCTTC.

The sample holds one count of this clone. The chain has TRBV5-1 and TRBJ2-5; 9 bases are shared with TRBD2. The CDR3 sequence is 15 residues long. Germline CDR1 and CDR2: SGHRS and YFSETQ. With 2 bases clipped from V and 5 bases from J, the junction kept 7 bases outside the gene matches. CDR3 sequence reads: CASSFPSGVPETQYF. CDR3 nucleotides: TGCGCCAGCAGCTTTCCTAGCGGGGTCCCCGAGACCCAGTACTTC.

This clone was observed a single time. The chain recombines TRBV7-6 with TRBJ2-1; the match to TRBD1 covers 7 bases. The CDR3 loop spans 13 amino acids. Germline CDR1 is SGHVS and CDR2 is FNYEAQ. The J segment lost 9 bases and the V segment lost 11 bases, leaving 13 bases of the junction unmatched. The CDR3 DNA sequence: TGTGCCTGGGTGGGCCAGGGGGTGCCTGAGCAGTTCTTC. Protein: CAWVGQGVPEQFF.

Only one count was recorded for this clone. This chain links TRBV25-1 with TRBJ1-3; a possible D gene is TRBD1 (6 bases). CDR3 length equals 13 residues. CDR1 and CDR2 from the germline V gene are MGHDK and SYGVNS. Between the trimmed V and J ends, which lost 5 bases and 4 bases, there was a span of 9 bases. The CDR3 sequence: CASSLGAGNTIYF. CDR3 bases: TGTGCCAGCAGTCTGGGGGCGGGAAACACCATATATTTT.

The CDR3 coding sequence is TGTGCCAGCAGCCAATCGATTGGCCAGGGGACCCACTGGGCCCAGCATTTT. Translated, it gives CASSQSIGQGTHWAQHF. The chain combines TRBV16 with TRBJ1-5; D possibly corresponds to TRBD1 (6 bases). Germline CDR1 reads KGHSY; CDR2 reads FQNENV. There are 17 residues in the CDR3. V was clipped by 0 bases and J by 11 bases, with 23 bases between them.

V is TRBV28 and J is TRBJ1-6, with 9 bases aligning to TRBD1. The CDR3 extends over 15 amino acids. Trimming removed 6 bases from V and 7 bases from J; junction bases left unmatched: 7. CDR1 is MDHEN, CDR2 SYDVKM, per germline. CDR3 bases: TGTGCCAGCAGCCTCGGACAGGGGAGGAATTCACCCCTCCACTTT. It yields the protein CASSLGQGRNSPLHF.

The rearrangement joins TRBV5-1 to TRBJ2-2; 14 nucleotides line up with TRBD2. Germline trimming cut 4 bases from V and 4 bases from J; bases unmatched to any gene: 3. The germline V gene has CDR1 SGHRS and CDR2 YFSETQ. This CDR3 contains 16 residues. CDR3 in amino acids: CASSRGTSGGTGELFF. CDR3 DNA sequence: TGCGCCAGCAGCCGCGGGACTAGCGGGGGCACCGGGGAGCTGTTTTTT.

This chain joins TRBV7-6 and TRBJ2-5; 11 positions match TRBD2. The CDR3 runs 18 residues. Germline-derived CDR1 and CDR2 are SGHVS and FNYEAQ. V was pared by 5 bases and J by 6 bases, with 17 bases of the junction left unmatched. The CDR3 bases are TGTGCCAGCAGCCCCGTCGGGCTAGCGGGAGGTCCGAAGCAGACCCAGTACTTC. Translation gives CASSPVGLAGGPKQTQYF.

Concerning this clone itself: The junction departs from germline at one end; a sequencing error may be responsible. The V and J genes are TRBV7-7 and TRBJ2-1; TRBD1 might be the D (6 bases). The CDR3 totals 16 residues. Looked up from germline, CDR1 is SSHAT and CDR2 is FNYEAQ (reference sequence). DNA of the CDR3: TGTGCTAGCAGCTTATCTCGGCAGGGGACGTTCGATGAGCAGTTCTTC. This codes for CASSLSRQGTFDEQFF.

V usage is TRBV18 and J usage is TRBJ2-5, with a possible D match to TRBD2 (6 bases). Trimming cost V 2 bases and J 4 bases, with 14 bases left between them. There are 15 residues in the CDR3. Germline V CDR1 and CDR2: KGHSH, LQKENI. The CDR3 reads CASSPARGKGETQYF. The DNA for the CDR3 is TGTGCCAGCTCACCAGCCCGGGGGAAAGGAGAGACCCAGTACTTC. The complete variable domain, with remaining parts taken from reference TRBV18 and TRBJ2-5, reads NAGVMQNPRHLVRRRGQEARLRCSPMKGHSHVYWYRQLPEEGLKFMVYLQKENIIDESGMPKERFSAEFPKEGPSILRIQQVVRGDSAAYFCASSPARGKGETQYFGPGTRLLVL.